This T cell receptor beta chain was documented in a study of blood T cell repertoires in COVID-19 (dated by TCRdb to 2019 to 2021). About the investigation overall: The collaborator samples originated in the United States, Italy and Spain and spanned the acute and convalescent phases of COVID-19. The prospective study material was composed of cDNA or gDNA derived from T cells, B-cell-depleted T cells, or PBMCs. The dataset comprised deeply sampled blood TCRbeta repertoires from subjects exposed to, actively infected with, or recovered from COVID-19. A freely available public database, intended as a resource for researchers studying the immune response to SARS-CoV-2, is where the repertoires were released. Samples were obtained from the ongoing ImmuneRACE study (first 160 participants) and from roughly 1,300 subjects provided by 6 global collaborators. A de-identified subject ID, COVID-19 status, age in years and sex were almost always included in the sample metadata. Where HLA class I and class II types were available, the types were taken from metadata supplied by the sample provider, not from assay-based typing.

In the prospective study, participants were 18 to 89 years old, resided in about two dozen geographic areas of the United States, and were enrolled through a virtual design. In the prospective study, participants were assigned to cohorts based on the clinical history participants reported in a screening survey and a study questionnaire. ImmuneRACE Cohort 3 recovered participants were defined by two consecutive negative NP/OP PCR tests, healthcare professional clearance, or symptom resolution. Mobile phlebotomists in the prospective study collected whole blood, serum and a nasopharyngeal or oropharyngeal swab from every participant. Participants in the prospective study had the option to provide additional blood draws and questionnaires over a 2-month period. Blood samples from the prospective study were shipped frozen or at room temperature prior to DNA extraction. Concerning this clone: Its antigen is not yet known. Per-nucleotide qualities are absent, and no much larger clonotype sits a single base away.

There are 15 amino acids in the CDR3, from cysteine to phenylalanine inclusive. The kept DNA is CDR3 alone, 45 bases in frame from the first base. CDR1 and CDR2 were assigned from the germline V gene as SNHLY and FYNNEI. The junction carries 12 bases between V and J, which are trimmed by 6 bases and 1 base respectively. TCRbeta CDR3 regions were amplified from genomic DNA using the immunoSEQ Assay, a bias-controlled multiplex PCR. Per the authors' processing: Nucleated cell counts per sample were estimated from amplification of reference gene primers within the assay. To quantify the absolute abundance of each unique TCRbeta CDR3 rearrangement, sequence reads were collapsed and filtered. Productive Simpson clonality was computed per sample as the square root of Simpson's diversity index over productive rearrangements. The clones in this table, taken by TCRdb from immuneACCESS, are in-frame only. Not every clone is retained; where verified, under half of the shortfall comes from an unresolved V gene, and the cause of the rest is unknown. Clone size and V and J calls were adopted from that table, with D and trimming inferred from the DNA. The sample table lists 150,000 to 200,000 clones, about 85% of them with a count of one. The ten largest clonotypes hold approximately 8% of the sample.

What the study reported, not specific to this receptor: The quantity of clinical and demographic metadata differed by source and by participant and was supplied without curation.

Sequencing used PBMCs or T cells enriched from blood (not recorded which). The chain joins TRBV2 to TRBJ1-4, with the D gene call left open. The clonotype comes from a woman aged 45 to 65 who had recovered from COVID-19. Here is the DNA: TGTGCCAGCAGGTCGAGGAAGGAAACTAATGAAAAACTGTTTTTT. Its translation is CASRSRKETNEKLFF.